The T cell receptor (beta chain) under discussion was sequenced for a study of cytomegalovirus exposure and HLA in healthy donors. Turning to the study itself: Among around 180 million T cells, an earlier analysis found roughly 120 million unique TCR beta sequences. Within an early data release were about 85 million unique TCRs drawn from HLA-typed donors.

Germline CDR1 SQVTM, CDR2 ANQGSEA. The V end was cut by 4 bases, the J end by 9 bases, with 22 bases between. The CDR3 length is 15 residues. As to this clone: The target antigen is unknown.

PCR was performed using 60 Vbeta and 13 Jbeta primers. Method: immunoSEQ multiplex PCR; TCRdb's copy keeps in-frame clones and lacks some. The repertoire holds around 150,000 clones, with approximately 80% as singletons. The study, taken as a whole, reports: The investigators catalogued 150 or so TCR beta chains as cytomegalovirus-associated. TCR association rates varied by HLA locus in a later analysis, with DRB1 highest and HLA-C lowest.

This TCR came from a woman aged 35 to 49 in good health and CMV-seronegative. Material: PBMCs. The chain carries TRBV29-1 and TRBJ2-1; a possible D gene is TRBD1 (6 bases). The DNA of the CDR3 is TGCAGCGTTGGGGCAGGGTGGGGAATGGGGGCTGAGCAGTTCTTC. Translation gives CSVGAGWGMGAEQFF.